The 16 T cell receptor beta chains below all came from one sample that was sequenced in a study of PD-1 blockade in classical Hodgkin lymphoma. Following autologous stem cell transplantation, relapse occurred in every patient, and exposure to brentuximab vedotin varied. Only in-frame clones appear in the TCRdb table, and some are missing; sequencing was by immunoSEQ multiplex PCR. The sample lists approximately 99,000 clones; nearly 90% were seen once. The specimen comprised peripheral blood mononuclear cells (PBMCs), sampled before the second cycle of nivolumab. These receptors came from a human donor with classical Hodgkin lymphoma.

This chain uses TRBV5-4 with TRBJ1-1; D not certain. This CDR3 has 14 residues. V lost 0 bases and J 3 bases, leaving 9 bases between the germline ends. Germline CDR1 SGHNT, CDR2 YYREEE (reference sequence). The CDR3 bases are TGTGCCAGCAGCTTGGAGGAGGGATACACTGAAGCTTTCTTT. Amino acid sequence: CASSLEEGYTEAFF.

The chain links TRBV7-2 to TRBJ2-7; D unresolved. V dropped 1 base and J dropped 3 bases, with 7 bases sitting between them. CDR3 length: 13 amino acids. Germline V gives CDR1 SGHTA, CDR2 FQGNSA. This chain's CDR3 is CASSLGALYEQYF. The CDR3 DNA sequence: TGTGCCAGCAGCTTAGGGGCCCTCTACGAGCAGTACTTC.

The chain employs TRBV5-1 and TRBJ2-3; unclear D gene. Germline lookup yields CDR1 SGHRS and CDR2 YFSETQ. Trimming left V 0 bases short and J 3 bases short, with 11 bases between. The CDR3 covers 15 residues. In DNA form, the CDR3 reads TGCGCCAGCAGCTTGGGAGGTAGTGGGACAGATACGCAGTATTTT. Encoded protein: CASSLGGSGTDTQYF.

This sequence joins TRBV7-2 and TRBJ1-2; TRBD1 aligns across 8 bases. J gave up 2 bases and V 5 bases, and 13 bases lay outside the gene matches. This CDR3 has 17 residues. CDR1 is SGHTA, CDR2 FQGNSA, per germline. The chain's CDR3 is CASSRDHLSGGNYGYTF. CDR3 coding DNA: TGTGCCAGCAGCCGCGATCATCTCTCAGGGGGCAACTATGGCTACACCTTC.

V is TRBV18 and J is TRBJ1-2; 10 bases align to TRBD1. Germline V lookup: CDR1 KGHSH, CDR2 LQKENI. The V segment lost 8 bases and the J segment 2 bases; nucleotides outside the gene matches: 11. The CDR3 loop spans 16 amino acids. In DNA, the CDR3 is TGTGCCAGCACGCCGAGACAGGGGGCCGACAACTATGGCTACACCTTC. As protein: CASTPRQGADNYGYTF. Supplemented by reference TRBV18 and TRBJ1-2, the full variable domain reads NAGVMQNPRHLVRRRGQEARLRCSPMKGHSHVYWYRQLPEEGLKFMVYLQKENIIDESGMPKERFSAEFPKEGPSILRIQQVVRGDSAAYFCASTPRQGADNYGYTFGSGTRLTVV.

V gene TRBV12-5 combines with J gene TRBJ1-1; weak D call: TRBD1 (6 bases). The CDR3 totals 14 residues. V was cut by 6 bases and J by 2 bases, with 13 bases left in between. CDR1 and CDR2 (germline): LGHNT, FRNRAP. CDR3 protein: CASGRGAVNTEAFF. CDR3 sequence (DNA): TGTGCTAGTGGCCGGGGGGCGGTAAACACTGAAGCTTTCTTT.

The chain uses TRBV18 and TRBJ1-1, with a weak D call TRBD1 (6 bases). CDR3 length: 15 amino acids. Germline V gene lookup returns CDR1 KGHSH and CDR2 LQKENI. The V end lost 2 bases, the J end lost 4 bases, and 14 bases lay between the germline ends. The CDR3 DNA reads TGTGCCAGCTCACCATCCAGGGGCAGTAGCACTGAAGCTTTCTTT. Its protein is CASSPSRGSSTEAFF.

This chain links TRBV14 with TRBJ1-1, with D uncertain. V was trimmed by 4 bases and J by 3 bases, leaving 9 bases between them. Germline CDR1 reads SGHDN; CDR2 reads FVKESK. CDR3 length equals 13 residues. In nucleotides, the CDR3 is TGTGCCAGCAGCCGGCAGGAGTACACTGAAGCTTTCTTT. Protein: CASSRQEYTEAFF. Based on the CDR3 plus reference TRBV14 and TRBJ1-1, the full variable domain is EAGVTQFPSHSVIEKGQTVTLRCDPISGHDNLYWYRRVMGKEIKFLLHFVKESKQDESGMPNNRFLAERTGGTYSTLKVQPAELEDSGVYFCASSRQEYTEAFFGQGTRLTVV.

The chain has TRBV5-5 and TRBJ1-2; D remains ambiguous. Trimming took 3 bases from V and 0 from J, leaving 12 bases between them. The CDR3 is 15 amino acids. CDR1 is SGHKS and CDR2 is YYEKEE in the germline V gene (reference sequence). The DNA of the CDR3 is TGTGCCAGCAGCTCGAGACTGGAAGCTAACTATGGCTACACCTTC. Amino acid sequence: CASSSRLEANYGYTF.

The CDR3 loop is CASSTPYEQYF. DNA for the CDR3: TGTGCCAGCAGCACTCCCTACGAGCAGTACTTC. The V gene is TRBV28, the J gene TRBJ2-7, with D uncertain. This CDR3 has 11 residues. Between the trimmed V and J ends, which lost 6 bases and 2 bases, there was a span of 5 bases. The V gene's germline CDR1 is MDHEN and CDR2 SYDVKM.

The chain has TRBV11-2 and TRBJ2-7, with D unresolved. Deletions cut 4 bases from V and 2 bases from J, with 9 bases between. The germline CDR1 and CDR2 sequences are SGHAT and FQNNGV. This CDR3 comprises 13 residues. CDR3 coding DNA: TGTGCCAGCAGCTATGACCAGCCCTACGAGCAGTACTTC. Translated, it gives CASSYDQPYEQYF.

The chain is built from TRBV7-2 and TRBJ2-4, with D hard to call. This CDR3 has 14 amino acids. The germline V gene encodes CDR1 SGHTA and CDR2 FQGNSA. V was trimmed by 1 base and J by 0 bases, leaving 4 bases between them. The CDR3 protein is CASSLVTAKNIQYF. The CDR3 DNA follows: TGTGCCAGCAGCTTAGTGACAGCCAAAAACATTCAGTACTTC. Using reference TRBV7-2 and TRBJ2-4 for the parts outside the CDR3, the full variable domain is GAGVSQSPSNKVTEKGKDVELRCDPISGHTALYWYRQSLGQGLEFLIYFQGNSAPDKSGLPSDRFSAERTGGSVSTLTIQRTQQEDSAVYLCASSLVTAKNIQYFGAGTRLSVL.

V and J are TRBV28 and TRBJ1-1; D unresolved. Germline V gene data show CDR1 as MDHEN and CDR2 as SYDVKM. The CDR3 consists of 11 residues. Trimming cost V 6 bases and J 3 bases, with 5 bases left between them. The CDR3 bases are TGTGCCAGCAGCTTTTACACTGAAGCTTTCTTT. It encodes CASSFYTEAFF. Based on the CDR3 plus reference TRBV28 and TRBJ1-1, the full variable domain is DVKVTQSSRYLVKRTGEKVFLECVQDMDHENMFWYRQDPGLGLRLIYFSYDVKMKEKGDIPEGYSVSREKKERFSLILESASTNQTSMYLCASSFYTEAFFGQGTRLTVV.

This clone showed up many times. The V gene is TRBV15, the J gene TRBJ2-7; TRBD2 might be the D (6 bases). The CDR3 is 16 residues long. Between the trimmed V and J ends, which lost 0 bases and 3 bases, there was a span of 15 bases. The germline CDR1 and CDR2 sequences are LNHNV and YYDKDF (reference sequence). The CDR3 DNA is TGTGCCACCAGCAGAGATCGAGAGCTTAGCGGCTACGAGCAGTACTTC. This encodes CATSRDRELSGYEQYF.

The chain couples TRBV28 to TRBJ2-7, with 10 nucleotides matching TRBD1. The CDR3 totals 15 residues. Germline V gene sequence: CDR1 MDHEN, CDR2 SYDVKM. J was trimmed by 1 base and V by 7 bases; bases with no gene match: 7. The CDR3, as DNA: TGTGCCAGCACCCTGGTGGGACAGGGGTCCTACGAGCAGTACTTC. Its translation: CASTLVGQGSYEQYF.

The J gene is TRBJ2-3, the V gene TRBV4-3; D is tentatively TRBD1 or TRBD2 (5 bases each). CDR3 length: 16 amino acids. The ends were cut back, 0 bases at V and 0 bases at J, with 10 bases in the middle. Germline V gives CDR1 LGHNA, CDR2 YSLEER. The CDR3 here is CASSQDRGRSTDTQYF. DNA for the CDR3: TGCGCCAGCAGCCAAGATCGGGGCAGGAGCACAGATACGCAGTATTTT.